These 20 T cell receptor beta chains came from one sample sequenced in a study of blood T cell repertoires in COVID-19. Only in-frame clones appear in the TCRdb table, and some are missing; sequencing was by immunoSEQ multiplex PCR. This sample has over 200,000 clones, with approximately 86% found just once. Specimen: peripheral blood. The receptors were sampled from a man between 35 and 55 years old who had recovered from COVID-19.

This chain links TRBV6-5 with TRBJ2-1; tentative D call: TRBD2 (6 bases). The germline V gene encodes CDR1 MNHEY and CDR2 SVGAGI. The CDR3 covers 15 residues. The ends were cut back, 6 bases at V and 9 bases at J, with 21 bases in the middle. CDR3 protein: CASSSGLAIVIEQFF. CDR3 bases: TGTGCCAGCAGCTCGGGGCTAGCGATTGTGATTGAGCAGTTCTTC.

The V and J genes are TRBV5-6 and TRBJ1-4, with 10 bases identical to TRBD1. The length of the CDR3 is 17 residues. V shed 3 bases and J 0 bases; nucleotides not matched to a gene: 5. The germline CDR1 and CDR2 sequences are SGHDT and YYEEEE. CDR3 protein: CASSWGQGTATNEKLFF. The CDR3 DNA is TGTGCCAGCAGCTGGGGACAGGGGACTGCAACTAATGAAAAACTGTTTTTT.

The chain combines TRBV5-4 with TRBJ2-3; 7 nucleotides align to TRBD2. The CDR3 is made up of 16 amino acids. The germline gives CDR1 SGHNT, CDR2 YYREEE (reference sequence). Trimming took 4 bases from V and 1 from J; bases not matched to a gene: 9. CDR3 residues: CASSPPRLAGTDTQYF. CDR3 coding DNA: TGTGCCAGCAGCCCCCCCCGTCTAGCGGGCACAGATACGCAGTATTTT.

The chain uses TRBV18 and TRBJ2-3; D gene uncertain. Per germline, CDR1 KGHSH and CDR2 LQKENI. Trimming left V 6 bases short and J 4 bases short, with 11 bases between. This CDR3 comprises 13 residues. Here the CDR3 reads CASSTVGADTQYF. DNA for the CDR3: TGTGCCAGCTCTACGGTCGGAGCAGATACGCAGTATTTT.

The chain has TRBV6-2 or TRBV6-3 and TRBJ2-3; D possibly corresponds to TRBD1 (6 bases). This CDR3 has 13 amino acids. V gave up 5 bases and J gave up 10 bases, with 16 bases separating them. Germline assignment: CDR1 MNHEY and CDR2 SVGEGT. The CDR3 nucleotides read TGTGCCAGCAGTCGAAGGGGGACCGCGGCGCAGTATTTT. Its protein product is CASSRRGTAAQYF.

This clone was recorded only once. The rearrangement links TRBV12-3 or TRBV12-4 to TRBJ2-2, with a possible D match to TRBD2 (6 bases). The CDR3 length is 13 residues. Trimming shortened V by 1 base and J by 7 bases, and 7 bases separated the two germline ends. In DNA, the CDR3 is TGTGCCAGCAGTTTAGGGGGAGGCGGGGAGCTGTTTTTT. Translating it yields CASSLGGGGELFF.

This clone was picked up a small number of times. The V and J genes are TRBV14 and TRBJ1-5; 10 bases agree with TRBD1. Germline V lookup: CDR1 SGHDN, CDR2 FVKESK. J gave up 1 base and V 4 bases, and 1 base lay outside the gene matches. The CDR3 consists of 15 residues. The CDR3 loop reads CASSLGQGSNQPQHF. As DNA, the CDR3 is TGTGCCAGCAGCCTGGGACAGGGGAGCAATCAGCCCCAGCATTTT.

The V call is TRBV18, the J call TRBJ2-1; TRBD1 matches 10 bases. Per germline, CDR1 KGHSH and CDR2 LQKENI. V lost 3 bases, J lost 9 bases, and 8 bases stayed unmatched. The CDR3 loop spans 15 amino acids. For the CDR3, the DNA is TGTGCCAGCTCACCTGGGACAGGGGTTCTTGGTGAGCAGTTCTTC. It yields the protein CASSPGTGVLGEQFF.

V gene TRBV10-3 combines with J gene TRBJ1-5, with D perhaps TRBD1 (5 bases). The V end was cut by 5 bases, the J end by 7 bases, with 15 bases between. The CDR3 runs 14 residues. Per germline, CDR1 ENHRY and CDR2 SYGVKD. The CDR3 bases are TGTGCCATCAGTTTAGGGGTTCTCGGACAGCCCCAGCATTTT. This codes for CAISLGVLGQPQHF.

V usage is TRBV9 and J usage is TRBJ2-1; 7 positions agree with TRBD1. Germline V lookup: CDR1 SGDLS, CDR2 YYNGEE. The V and J ends lost 4 bases and 4 bases, in that order; junction bases with no gene match: 5. There are 14 residues in the CDR3. Here the CDR3 reads CASSPGTDYNEQFF. The CDR3 DNA follows: TGTGCCAGCAGCCCCGGGACAGATTACAATGAGCAGTTCTTC.

CDR3 nucleotide sequence: TGTGCTAGTGGTTTCCCCCCTCTTGCGGGACTAGCGGTCCCCCTATACAATGAGCAGTTCTTC. This encodes CASGFPPLAGLAVPLYNEQFF. The gene calls are TRBV12-5 and TRBJ2-1; TRBD2 matches 11 bases. The V segment lost 3 bases and the J segment 4 bases; nucleotides outside the gene matches: 20. The CDR3 runs to 21 residues. Germline CDR1 LGHNT, CDR2 FRNRAP.

The chain is built from TRBV7-6 and TRBJ2-2; possible D gene TRBD1, 5 bases. V was shortened by 1 base and J by 4 bases, with 13 bases between the two germline ends. Germline CDR1 SGHVS, CDR2 FNYEAQ. The CDR3 loop spans 16 amino acids. CDR3 DNA: TGTGCCAGCAGCTTAGAGGTGGGGCTTATCACCGGGGAGCTGTTTTTT. It translates to CASSLEVGLITGELFF.

The gene calls are TRBV20-1 and TRBJ2-7, with D perhaps matching TRBD2 (5 bases). Trimming took 6 bases from V and 6 from J, leaving 12 bases between them. Germline-derived CDR1 and CDR2 are DFQATT and SNEGSKA (reference sequence). The CDR3 extends over 11 amino acids. CDR3 coding DNA: TGCAGTGCCAGGACTCCGTCCGAGCAGTACTTC. Its protein is CSARTPSEQYF.

This chain links TRBV19 with TRBJ2-3; 9 nucleotides align to TRBD2. Germline trimming cut 3 bases from V and 0 bases from J; bases unmatched to any gene: 10. The CDR3 is 18 residues long. Germline V gene sequence: CDR1 LNHDA, CDR2 SQIVND (reference sequence). CDR3 DNA: TGTGCCAGTAGTATCCCTTCTAGCGGGACAACTAGCACAGATACGCAGTATTTT. Translating gives CASSIPSSGTTSTDTQYF.

The chain has TRBV6-5 and TRBJ2-7, with 11 bases identical to TRBD1. CDR3 length: 15 amino acids. In germline, CDR1 is MNHEY, CDR2 SVGAGI. Germline trimming cut 2 bases from V and 7 bases from J; bases unmatched to any gene: 7. The CDR3 region has the DNA TGTGCCAGCAGTTACCGCGGACAGGGGGCGCGAGAGCAGTACTTC. This encodes CASSYRGQGAREQYF.

This chain uses TRBV19 with TRBJ1-3; 7 positions agree with TRBD1. Germline CDR1 LNHDA, CDR2 SQIVND (reference sequence). With 5 bases clipped from V and 0 bases from J, the junction kept 10 bases outside the gene matches. The CDR3 contains 17 residues. The CDR3 reads CASSHPGQLLSGNTIYF. The DNA for the CDR3 is TGTGCCAGTAGTCACCCGGGACAGCTCCTCTCTGGAAACACCATATATTTT.

The CDR3: CASSTAGLGAEQYF. The CDR3 bases are TGTGCCAGCAGCACAGCGGGACTAGGGGCCGAGCAGTACTTC. J is TRBJ2-7 and V is TRBV6-2 or TRBV6-3; the match to TRBD2 covers 8 bases. Per the germline V gene, CDR1 is MNHEY and CDR2 is SVGEGT. The V gene end was trimmed by 6 bases and the J gene end by 6 bases; junction bases not matched to a gene: 10. This CDR3 is 14 amino acids long.

The sample holds a few counts of this clone. The V and J genes are TRBV5-4 and TRBJ1-6; 8 nucleotides line up with TRBD1. The J segment lost 7 bases and the V segment lost 4 bases, leaving 7 bases of the junction unmatched. The CDR3 consists of 15 residues. Germline CDR1 is SGHNT and CDR2 is YYREEE (reference sequence). The CDR3, as DNA: TGTGCCAGCAGCGGACGGACAGGGAAAAATTCACCCCTCCACTTT. This codes for CASSGRTGKNSPLHF. The entire variable domain, with the rest obtained from reference TRBV5-4 and TRBJ1-6, is as follows: ETGVTQSPTHLIKTRGQQVTLRCSSQSGHNTVSWYQQALGQGPQFIFQYYREEENGRGNFPPRFSGLQFPNYSSELNVNALELDDSALYLCASSGRTGKNSPLHFGNGTRLTVT.

The chain carries TRBV7-9 and TRBJ1-1, with D tentatively TRBD1 (5 bases). The CDR3 covers 15 residues. The germline V gene has CDR1 SEHNR and CDR2 FQNEAQ (reference sequence). V was shortened by 8 bases and J by 1 base, with 17 bases between the two germline ends. The CDR3 DNA reads as TGTGCCAGCGGTGTGGGGGAGGTGGCGAACACTGAAGCTTTCTTT. Residues: CASGVGEVANTEAFF. Complete variable domain (other parts from reference TRBV7-9 and TRBJ1-1): DTGVSQNPRHKITKRGQNVTFRCDPISEHNRLYWYRQTLGQGPEFLTYFQNEAQLEKSRLLSDRFSAERPKGSFSTLEIQRTEQGDSAMYLCASGVGEVANTEAFFGQGTRLTVV.

This clone was observed a few times. The chain employs TRBV5-1 and TRBJ2-7; maybe TRBD2 (8 bases). V was clipped by 0 bases and J by 4 bases, with 17 bases between them. The germline V gene encodes CDR1 SGHRS and CDR2 YFSETQ. CDR3 length: 16 residues. CDR3 sequence: CASSLAVLAGQYEQYF. The CDR3 coding sequence is TGCGCCAGCAGCTTGGCCGTATTAGCGGGACAGTACGAGCAGTACTTC.